A single sample is the source of the 7 T cell receptor beta chains below, sequenced in a study of blood T cell repertoires in COVID-19 (TCRdb year 2020). Receptor amplification or capture employed the immunoSEQ multiplex PCR assay. In TCRdb, the immuneACCESS table is reduced to in-frame sequences with V and J assigned. These tables do not hold every clone; where another copy was compared, an unresolved V gene accounts for under half, and the others remain unexplained. The sample records 34,000 or so clones, over 80% of which are singletons. The top ten constitute 11% to 15% of the sample. Material for sequencing was peripheral blood. The receptors derive from a man aged 55 to 70 with active COVID-19.

This chain connects TRBV15 to TRBJ2-1; tentative D call: TRBD2 (5 bases). This CDR3 region has 17 residues. In germline, CDR1 is LNHNV, CDR2 YYDKDF (reference sequence). Trimming stripped 0 bases from V and 4 bases from J, with 16 bases between. CDR3 in DNA: TGTGCCACCAGCAGAGATGGGGTGAGGGCCGGGTACAATGAGCAGTTCTTC. Amino acid sequence: CATSRDGVRAGYNEQFF.

This clone was detected only once. The J gene is TRBJ2-7, the V gene TRBV11-2; 9 positions match TRBD1. This CDR3 has 14 amino acids. J lost 6 bases, V lost 6 bases, and 9 bases had no gene match. CDR1 is SGHAT, CDR2 FQNNGV, per germline. This CDR3 reads CASSQQGALAEQYF. In DNA form, the CDR3 reads TGTGCCAGCAGTCAACAGGGGGCTCTCGCCGAGCAGTACTTC.

The V and J genes are TRBV12-3 or TRBV12-4 and TRBJ2-1, with D possibly being TRBD2 (5 bases). The CDR3 is 13 amino acids. Trimming pared 3 bases from V and 4 bases from J, leaving 7 bases between. CDR3 amino acids: CASSFRGYNEQFF. The DNA of the CDR3 is TGTGCCAGCAGTTTTAGAGGGTACAATGAGCAGTTCTTC.

The chain joins TRBV7-2 to TRBJ2-5; TRBD1 is a possible D gene (5 bases). The CDR3 is 15 amino acids. CDR1 SGHTA and CDR2 FQGNSA come from the germline V gene. V gave up 7 bases and J gave up 1 base, with 16 bases separating them. The CDR3 nucleotides read TGTGCCAGCACCCCCCAAATAGGGGCCCAAGAGACCCAGTACTTC. As protein: CASTPQIGAQETQYF. Based on the CDR3 plus reference TRBV7-2 and TRBJ2-5, the full variable domain is GAGVSQSPSNKVTEKGKDVELRCDPISGHTALYWYRQSLGQGLEFLIYFQGNSAPDKSGLPSDRFSAERTGGSVSTLTIQRTQQEDSAVYLCASTPQIGAQETQYFGPGTRLLVL.

This clone occurred once. The chain recombines TRBV9 with TRBJ2-7; D not resolved. There are 14 residues in the CDR3. V lost 2 bases to trimming and J lost 2 bases, with 11 bases between them. CDR1 SGDLS and CDR2 YYNGEE come from the germline V gene. In DNA, the CDR3 is TGTGCCAGCAGCGTTAGTCCCACTACCTACGAGCAGTACTTC. It translates to CASSVSPTTYEQYF.

The chain couples TRBV20-1 to TRBJ2-7; 8 bases align to TRBD1. The CDR3 consists of 15 residues. Germline CDR1 DFQATT, CDR2 SNEGSKA (reference sequence). V lost 3 bases, J lost 5 bases, and 12 bases stayed unmatched. CDR3 in amino acids: CSASPRTGPPHEQYF. DNA of the CDR3: TGCAGTGCTAGTCCAAGGACAGGGCCCCCCCACGAGCAGTACTTC.

V gene TRBV5-1 combines with J gene TRBJ2-1; TRBD2 matches at 13 bases. This CDR3 comprises 15 residues. The germline V gene encodes CDR1 SGHRS and CDR2 YFSETQ. Trimming at V came to 4 bases and at J to 7 bases, leaving 5 bases not matched to a gene. The CDR3 DNA reads as TGCGCCAGCAGCCCAGGACTAGCGGGGGAGAATGAGCAGTTCTTC. Protein product: CASSPGLAGENEQFF. Full variable domain (remainder filled in from reference TRBV5-1 and TRBJ2-1): KAGVTQTPRYLIKTRGQQVTLSCSPISGHRSVSWYQQTPGQGLQFLFEYFSETQRNKGNFPGRFSGRQFSNSRSEMNVSTLELGDSALYLCASSPGLAGENEQFFGPGTRLTVL.